This TCR beta chain was retrieved from a study of cytomegalovirus exposure and HLA in healthy donors. The wider study: The Caucasian-associated ancestry cluster contained 81% of the 300 to 400 genotyped donors.

Germline V gene lookup returns CDR1 DFQATT and CDR2 SNEGSKA (reference sequence). Trimming shortened V by 1 base and J by 7 bases, and 7 bases separated the two germline ends. This CDR3 has 11 residues. Findings and limits, study-wide: For cytomegalovirus status, the classifier reportedly gave diagnoses with high specificity and sensitivity. Later work found that TCR association rates differed between HLA loci; DRB1 had the most and HLA-C the fewest. In an earlier analysis, about 87% or about 30%: the productive usage of most TCR beta V segments.

PCR employed 60 Vbeta and 13 Jbeta primers. The protocol was immunoSEQ multiplex PCR, while the TCRdb copy is restricted to in-frame clones and leaves out a portion. In all, the sample yields under 150,000 clones. Turning to this clone: Its cognate antigen is unknown.

The chain has TRBV20-1 and TRBJ1-1; D gene ambiguous. The TCR sequence derives from a woman in her 40s in good health and CMV-seronegative. Sequencing was done on a sample of PBMCs. CDR3 nucleotides: TGCAGTGCTAGAGGACTGCGTGAAGCTTTCTTT. Amino acid sequence: CSARGLREAFF.